A selection of T cell receptor beta chains follows, all from one sample in a study of shared clonotypes between healthy human individuals. Using immunoSEQ multiplex PCR, the repertoire was profiled, and TCRdb retains in-frame clones only, with some absent. The table lists roughly 2.5 million clones, 90% to 95% of them singletons. The specimen was naive CD4+ T cells sorted from blood. The source of these receptors is a man between 18 and 29 years old in good health. CDR3s include the opening cysteine and the closing phenylalanine or tryptophan. A D gene is named only where the DNA matches it firmly.

J,length,D,V,DNA,CDR3
TRBJ2-6,14,-,TRBV2,TGTGCCAGTTCCCAAAGGGCTGGGGCCAACGTCCTGACTTTC,CASSQRAGANVLTF
TRBJ2-2,15,TRBD2,TRBV2,TGTGCCAGCAGATCGGGACTAGCGGGGATCGGGGAGCTGTTTTTT,CASRSGLAGIGELFF
TRBJ2-7,15,-,TRBV28,TGTGCCAGCAGACTAGTAGGGACTCGAACCTACGAGCAGTACTTC,CASRLVGTRTYEQYF
TRBJ2-5,13,-,TRBV4-1,TGCGCCAGCAGCCAAGATAGGGCCGAGACCCAGTACTTC,CASSQDRAETQYF
TRBJ1-5,14,-,TRBV6-6,TGTGCCAGTGGACAGCCGTATAGCAATCAGCCCCAGCATTTT,CASGQPYSNQPQHF
TRBJ2-1,16,-,TRBV9,TGTGCCAGCAGCGTCCGGGACGGCCCCTCCTACAATGAGCAGTTCTTC,CASSVRDGPSYNEQFF
TRBJ2-7,14,TRBD2,TRBV18,TGTGCCAGCTCACCACTAGCGGGAGGGGGAGAGCAGTACTTC,CASSPLAGGGEQYF
TRBJ1-5,14,-,TRBV2,TGTGCCAGCGCTGGACAGACTAGCAATCAGCCCCAGCATTTT,CASAGQTSNQPQHF
TRBJ2-1,16,-,TRBV19,TGTGCCAGTAGTGACATGCCCACCAGGATCTACAATGAGCAGTTCTTC,CASSDMPTRIYNEQFF
TRBJ2-3,16,-,TRBV4-1,TGCGCCAGCAGCCAGGCACAAAGGGAGCGCACAGATACGCAGTATTTT,CASSQAQRERTDTQYF
TRBJ2-1,17,TRBD2,TRBV19,TGTGCCACCCCCTCTCCGGGACTAGCGGGACCTTACAATGAGCAGTTCTTC,CATPSPGLAGPYNEQFF
TRBJ2-5,20,-,TRBV14,TGTGCCAGCAGCCAATTATCCTTGCGAGCAGCCGATAAATTCAAAGAGACCCAGTACTTC,CASSQLSLRAADKFKETQYF
TRBJ2-7,14,TRBD2,TRBV27,TGTGCCAGCAGTTTGGCGGGGGTCTCCTACGAGCAGTACTTC,CASSLAGVSYEQYF
TRBJ1-5,14,TRBD1,TRBV6-1,TGTGCCAGTGCCGGGACAGGGGGCTGGCAGCCCCAGCATTTT,CASAGTGGWQPQHF
TRBJ2-7,14,-,TRBV5-1,TGCGCCAGCAGCTTGTCCGCGGGCTCCTACGAGCAGTACTTC,CASSLSAGSYEQYF
TRBJ2-1,15,TRBD2,TRBV6-1,TGTGCCAGCAGGGGGAATAGCGGGAGGGCCCATGAGCAGTTCTTC,CASRGNSGRAHEQFF
TRBJ2-7,14,-,TRBV5-1,TGCGCCAGCACCCAGAGCCACTCTATCTACGAGCAGTACTTC,CASTQSHSIYEQYF
TRBJ1-2,14,-,TRBV9,TGTGCCAGCAGCGCAGTCCGGACCCAGTATGGCTACACCTTC,CASSAVRTQYGYTF